The 29 T cell receptor beta chains below all came from one sample that was sequenced in a study of T cell responses to AZD1222 COVID-19 vaccine. Clones were sequenced by immunoSEQ multiplex PCR, and TCRdb holds only the in-frame ones, with some missing. The table includes some 100,000 clones, approximately 91% detected once. Sequencing was performed on peripheral blood, taken on day 0 of MenACWY control vaccination. These receptors were obtained from an adult in good health.

The chain has TRBV12-3 or TRBV12-4 and TRBJ1-2, with TRBD1 as a possible D gene (5 bases). The CDR3 is made up of 13 amino acids. V lost 5 bases and J 3 bases, leaving 10 bases between the germline ends. The CDR3 is CASSPGRDYGYTF. DNA of the CDR3: TGTGCCAGCAGTCCGGGACGGGACTATGGCTACACCTTC.

The chain joins TRBV28 to TRBJ2-1, with no clear D. With 3 bases removed from V and 7 bases from J, the gap between germline ends came to 7 bases. There are 12 residues in the CDR3. The V gene's germline CDR1 is MDHEN and CDR2 SYDVKM. CDR3: CASSLGWNEQFF. CDR3 nucleotide sequence: TGTGCCAGCAGTTTGGGATGGAATGAGCAGTTCTTC.

V gene TRBV19 combines with J gene TRBJ1-2; D is unclear. CDR3 length: 13 residues. V shed 3 bases and J shed 2 bases, with 7 bases lying between them. In germline, CDR1 is LNHDA, CDR2 SQIVND (reference sequence). The CDR3 loop is CASSIDWNYGYTF. CDR3 in DNA: TGTGCCAGTAGTATTGATTGGAACTATGGCTACACCTTC.

The CDR3 sequence is CASSQARAQETQYF. The CDR3 DNA follows: TGCGCCAGCAGTCAAGCCAGGGCTCAAGAGACCCAGTACTTC. The chain carries TRBV23-1 and TRBJ2-5; D is possibly TRBD1 (5 bases). TRBV23-1 is given ORF status, its function remaining uncertain. This CDR3 region has 14 residues. Trimming took off 2 bases at V and 2 bases at J, with 9 bases between the two ends.

This clone was seen more than once but under ten times. Different DNA sequences within this sample yield the same CDR3. The gene calls are TRBV6-4 and TRBJ2-2; D not certain. The CDR3 is made up of 13 amino acids. CDR1 and CDR2 from the germline V gene are MRHNA and SNTAGT. Trimming took off 4 bases at V and 1 base at J, with 4 bases between the two ends. The CDR3 is CASSAGNTGELFF. In DNA, the CDR3 is TGTGCCAGCAGTGCAGGGAACACCGGGGAGCTGTTTTTT.

This chain connects TRBV7-2 to TRBJ1-5, with D unresolved. Germline CDR1 is SGHTA and CDR2 is FQGNSA. This CDR3 comprises 13 residues. Trimming cost V 4 bases and J 3 bases, with 7 bases left between them. The CDR3 here is CASSSGDNQPQHF. CDR3 sequence (DNA): TGTGCCAGCAGCTCGGGTGACAATCAGCCCCAGCATTTT.

The chain is built from TRBV5-3 and TRBJ2-2; possible D gene TRBD2, 6 bases. TRBV5-3 is an open reading frame whose function is uncertain. This CDR3 is built from 20 residues. The germline V and J ends were trimmed by 2 bases and 0 bases, with 23 bases remaining between them. CDR3 nucleotides: TGTGCCAGAAGCTTAGTAATTGGTCGGGGAGGAAACGCGAACACCGGGGAGCTGTTTTTT. This translates into CARSLVIGRGGNANTGELFF.

This chain joins TRBV6-5 and TRBJ2-4, with TRBD2 matching 10 bases. The CDR3 consists of 15 residues. V dropped 7 bases and J dropped 7; count of bases not matched to a gene: 10. Germline assignment: CDR1 MNHEY and CDR2 SVGAGI. DNA for the CDR3: TGTGCCAGCAACGCGCCGGGACTAGCGAAGAACATTCAGTACTTC. This translates into CASNAPGLAKNIQYF.

The chain employs TRBV6-4 and TRBJ1-1, with D unresolved. CDR3 size: 13 residues. Germline values: CDR1 MRHNA, CDR2 SNTAGT. Deletions cut 6 bases from V and 0 bases from J, with 8 bases between. CDR3 DNA sequence: TGTGCCAGCAGCACGGAGATGAACACTGAAGCTTTCTTT. This sequence encodes CASSTEMNTEAFF.

This chain uses TRBV30 with TRBJ2-2; D remains ambiguous. The CDR3 totals 13 residues. Germline CDR1 reads GTSNPN; CDR2 reads SVGIG (reference sequence). Trimming shortened V by 0 bases and J by 2 bases, and 4 bases separated the two germline ends. As DNA, the CDR3 is TGTGCCTGGAGTGTACTTAACACCGGGGAGCTGTTTTTT. Translation: CAWSVLNTGELFF.

The chain recombines TRBV28 with TRBJ1-5; 9 bases align to TRBD1. The CDR3 consists of 15 residues. V dropped 2 bases and J dropped 3; count of bases not matched to a gene: 2. The germline V gene encodes CDR1 MDHEN and CDR2 SYDVKM. CDR3 region: CASSLGQGYNQPQHF. In DNA, the CDR3 is TGTGCCAGCAGTTTAGGACAGGGGTACAATCAGCCCCAGCATTTT.

The chain combines TRBV19 with TRBJ1-2; D ambiguous. V lost 1 base and J 5 bases, leaving 8 bases between the germline ends. Germline lookup yields CDR1 LNHDA and CDR2 SQIVND (reference sequence). The length of the CDR3 is 13 residues. CDR3 sequence: CASSIGEGYGYTF. CDR3 DNA sequence: TGTGCCAGTAGTATAGGGGAAGGGTATGGCTACACCTTC. The complete variable domain, with remaining parts taken from reference TRBV19 and TRBJ1-2, reads DGGITQSPKYLFRKEGQNVTLSCEQNLNHDAMYWYRQDPGQGLRLIYYSQIVNDFQKGDIAEGYSVSREKKESFPLTVTSAQKNPTAFYLCASSIGEGYGYTFGSGTRLTVV.

The CDR3 DNA sequence: TGTGCCAGCAGCGTAGAAAGTTTGAAAGAAGCTTTCTTT. Its translation: CASSVESLKEAFF. The V call is TRBV9, the J call TRBJ1-1; D is unresolved. V was shortened by 0 bases and J by 8 bases, with 11 bases between the two germline ends. From germline, CDR1 is SGDLS and CDR2 YYNGEE. The CDR3 length is 13 residues.

V is TRBV5-1 and J is TRBJ1-4, with 11 bases that match TRBD1. The V segment lost 0 bases and the J segment 0 bases; nucleotides outside the gene matches: 4. The CDR3 extends over 18 amino acids. Germline CDR1 reads SGHRS; CDR2 reads YFSETQ. This CDR3 reads CASSLGRGQGATNEKLFF. In DNA form, the CDR3 reads TGCGCCAGCAGCTTGGGAAGGGGACAGGGGGCAACTAATGAAAAACTGTTTTTT.

The chain recombines TRBV2 with TRBJ1-2; the D gene is possibly TRBD1 (6 bases). This CDR3 is built from 17 residues. The ends were cut back, 0 bases at V and 3 bases at J, with 17 bases in the middle. CDR1 is SNHLY and CDR2 is FYNNEI in the germline V gene. CDR3 DNA sequence: TGTGCCAGCAGTGAAGCCAGAATAAAACAGGGCGACTATGGCTACACCTTC. This codes for CASSEARIKQGDYGYTF.

This clone showed up just once. The chain combines TRBV4-2 with TRBJ1-4; 7 positions agree with TRBD1. The germline CDR1 and CDR2 sequences are LGHNA and YNFKEQ. V shed 1 base, J shed 7 bases, and the junction held 12 bases outside the gene matches. The length of the CDR3 is 17 residues. CDR3 in amino acids: CASSQGNSRGSSEKLFF. The CDR3 DNA reads as TGTGCCAGCAGCCAAGGAAACAGCAGGGGGTCGAGTGAAAAACTGTTTTTT.

The rearrangement uses TRBV9 and TRBJ1-2; D unclear. The CDR3 covers 13 residues. CDR1 is SGDLS, CDR2 YYNGEE, per germline. The V end was cut by 3 bases, the J end by 8 bases, with 14 bases between. The CDR3 sequence is CASSATDKGGYTF. CDR3 DNA sequence: TGTGCCAGCAGCGCTACAGATAAGGGCGGCTACACCTTC. Full variable domain (remainder filled in from reference TRBV9 and TRBJ1-2): DSGVTQTPKHLITATGQRVTLRCSPRSGDLSVYWYQQSLDQGLQFLIQYYNGEERAKGNILERFSAQQFPDLHSELNLSSLELGDSALYFCASSATDKGGYTFGSGTRLTVV.

This clone came up a few times. The chain combines TRBV19 with TRBJ2-2, with TRBD1 as a possible D gene (5 bases). Germline CDR1 LNHDA, CDR2 SQIVND (reference sequence). The V end lost 3 bases, the J end lost 1 base, and 9 bases lay between the germline ends. This CDR3 is built from 15 residues. This CDR3 is CASSMDMMNTGELFF. CDR3 bases: TGTGCCAGTAGTATGGACATGATGAACACCGGGGAGCTGTTTTTT.

The chain links TRBV2 to TRBJ1-4, with D unclear. The CDR3 runs 11 residues. CDR1 and CDR2 from the germline V gene are SNHLY and FYNNEI. Trimming removed 5 bases at V and 8 bases at J, with 6 bases between. CDR3 coding DNA: TGTGCCAGCAGTATGAGAGAAAAACTGTTTTTT. Its protein is CASSMREKLFF.

The rearrangement links TRBV7-8 to TRBJ2-3, with D possibly TRBD2 on 5 matching bases. The germline gives CDR1 SGHVS, CDR2 FQNEAQ. CDR3 length: 14 residues. V lost 4 bases to trimming and J lost 2 bases, with 10 bases between them. The CDR3 DNA sequence: TGTGCCAGCAGCTGGACGGGGTTCACAGATACGCAGTATTTT. It specifies CASSWTGFTDTQYF.

The genes are TRBV28 and TRBJ1-2; TRBD1 is a possible D gene (5 bases). V shed 8 bases and J shed 0 bases, with 19 bases lying between them. CDR1 and CDR2 (germline): MDHEN, SYDVKM. CDR3 length equals 16 residues. The DNA for the CDR3 is TGTGCCAGCGGGGGGGAGGGGCCCACAGCTAACTATGGCTACACCTTC. Protein product: CASGGEGPTANYGYTF.

The genes are TRBV10-3 and TRBJ1-1; maybe TRBD1 (6 bases). The CDR3 sequence is 14 residues long. Germline CDR1 reads ENHRY; CDR2 reads SYGVKD. The ends were cut back, 7 bases at V and 1 base at J, with 13 bases in the middle. The CDR3 nucleotides are TGTGCCATCACTACCGGGACAACGAACACTGAAGCTTTCTTT. Protein product: CAITTGTTNTEAFF.

The genes are TRBV28 and TRBJ1-1; tentative D call: TRBD1 (5 bases). This CDR3 region has 17 residues. Germline assignment: CDR1 MDHEN and CDR2 SYDVKM. The V gene lost 7 bases and the J gene lost 8 bases, with 29 bases spanning the gap. The CDR3 sequence: CASTGVRRGGGMMEAFF. CDR3 in DNA: TGTGCCAGCACCGGAGTGAGGCGAGGTGGGGGAATGATGGAAGCTTTCTTT. The full variable domain, its missing parts supplied by reference TRBV28 and TRBJ1-1, is DVKVTQSSRYLVKRTGEKVFLECVQDMDHENMFWYRQDPGLGLRLIYFSYDVKMKEKGDIPEGYSVSREKKERFSLILESASTNQTSMYLCASTGVRRGGGMMEAFFGQGTRLTVV.

The rearrangement joins TRBV5-1 to TRBJ2-1, with 9 bases fitting TRBD1. In germline, CDR1 is SGHRS, CDR2 YFSETQ. The CDR3 has 14 residues. J was trimmed by 7 bases and V by 4 bases; bases with no gene match: 6. CDR3 nucleotide sequence: TGCGCCAGCAGCGGAGGACAGGGGTGGAATGAGCAGTTCTTC. It translates to CASSGGQGWNEQFF.

V and J are TRBV28 and TRBJ1-3, with unresolved D. Germline V gives CDR1 MDHEN, CDR2 SYDVKM. The CDR3 has 17 residues. V gave up 2 bases and J gave up 2 bases, with 16 bases separating them. This CDR3 reads CASSLGTVLRAGNTIYF. The CDR3 region has the DNA TGTGCCAGCAGTTTAGGCACGGTGCTCAGAGCTGGAAACACCATATATTTT.

The genes are TRBV24-1 and TRBJ2-1; D is undetermined. V lost 8 bases, J lost 6 bases, and 10 bases lay in between. Germline CDR1 reads KGHDR; CDR2 reads SFDVKD. CDR3 size: 12 residues. CDR3: CATTHRGNEQFF. CDR3 DNA: TGTGCCACCACTCACCGTGGCAATGAGCAGTTCTTC.

The chain carries TRBV27 and TRBJ2-3; 7 nucleotides align to TRBD2. V shed 5 bases, J shed 4 bases, and the junction held 9 bases outside the gene matches. The CDR3 totals 15 residues. The germline gives CDR1 MNHEY, CDR2 SMNVEV (reference sequence). CDR3 in amino acids: CASSLQRGGADTQYF. The DNA for the CDR3 is TGTGCCAGCAGTCTCCAGCGGGGCGGCGCAGATACGCAGTATTTT.

This clone was picked up one time. The chain has TRBV18 and TRBJ2-3; D is undetermined. The CDR3 length is 12 residues. Germline V gene sequence: CDR1 KGHSH, CDR2 LQKENI. V shed 3 bases and J shed 2 bases, with 3 bases lying between them. CDR3 in amino acids: CASSPYTDTQYF. The CDR3 nucleotides are TGTGCCAGCTCACCCTACACAGATACGCAGTATTTT.

The chain combines TRBV2 with TRBJ2-7; tentative D call: TRBD2 (5 bases). Germline CDR1 SNHLY, CDR2 FYNNEI. CDR3 size: 18 residues. V lost 3 bases and J 1 base, leaving 22 bases between the germline ends. Here the CDR3 DNA reads TGTGCCAGCAGTGACGTCCTCCATGGGGAGAAAGGTTCCTACGAGCAGTACTTC. Translation: CASSDVLHGEKGSYEQYF.